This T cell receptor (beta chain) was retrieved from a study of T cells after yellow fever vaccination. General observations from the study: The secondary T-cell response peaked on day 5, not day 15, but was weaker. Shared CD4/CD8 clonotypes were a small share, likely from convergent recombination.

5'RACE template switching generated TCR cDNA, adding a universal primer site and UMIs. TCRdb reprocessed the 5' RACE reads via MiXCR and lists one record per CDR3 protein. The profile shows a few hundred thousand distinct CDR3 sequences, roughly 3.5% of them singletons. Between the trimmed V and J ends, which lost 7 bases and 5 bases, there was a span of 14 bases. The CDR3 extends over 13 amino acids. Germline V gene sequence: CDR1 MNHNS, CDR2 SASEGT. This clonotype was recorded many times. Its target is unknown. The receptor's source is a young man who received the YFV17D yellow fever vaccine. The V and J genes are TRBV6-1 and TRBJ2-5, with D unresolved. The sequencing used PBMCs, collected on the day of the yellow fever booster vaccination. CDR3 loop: CASIGYLGETQYF. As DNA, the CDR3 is TGTGCCAGCATAGGTTACCTGGGGGAGACCCAGTACTTC.